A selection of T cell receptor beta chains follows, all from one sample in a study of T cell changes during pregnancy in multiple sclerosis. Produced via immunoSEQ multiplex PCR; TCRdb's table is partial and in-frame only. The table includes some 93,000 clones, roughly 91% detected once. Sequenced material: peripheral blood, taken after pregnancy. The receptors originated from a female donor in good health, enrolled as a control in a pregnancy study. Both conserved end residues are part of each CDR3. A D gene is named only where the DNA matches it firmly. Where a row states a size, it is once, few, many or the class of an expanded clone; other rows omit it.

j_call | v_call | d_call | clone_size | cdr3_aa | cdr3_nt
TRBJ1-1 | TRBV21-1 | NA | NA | CASSRAPGDTEAFF | TGTGCCAGCAGTAGGGCCCCCGGGGACACTGAAGCTTTCTTT
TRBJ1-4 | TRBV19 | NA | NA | CASSMGQRTTNEKLFF | TGTGCCAGTAGTATGGGACAAAGGACCACTAATGAAAAACTGTTTTTT
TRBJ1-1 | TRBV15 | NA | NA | CATSRDQNTEAFF | TGTGCCACCAGCAGAGATCAGAACACTGAAGCTTTCTTT
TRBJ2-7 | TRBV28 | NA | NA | CASIGQGIYEQYF | TGTGCCAGCATCGGGCAGGGGATCTACGAGCAGTACTTC
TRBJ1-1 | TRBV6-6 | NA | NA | CASSYERNTEAFF | TGTGCCAGCAGTTATGAGCGGAACACTGAAGCTTTCTTT
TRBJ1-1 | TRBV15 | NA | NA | CATYDRTNTEAFF | TGTGCCACCTACGACAGGACGAACACTGAAGCTTTCTTT
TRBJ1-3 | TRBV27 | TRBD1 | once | CASSPKDRAFGNTIYF | TGTGCCAGCAGTCCGAAGGACAGGGCTTTTGGAAACACCATATATTTT
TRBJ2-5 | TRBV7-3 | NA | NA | CASSRDNSRGETQYF | TGTGCCAGCAGCCGGGACAACTCCCGGGGAGAGACCCAGTACTTC
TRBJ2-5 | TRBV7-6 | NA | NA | CASRPRPALDETQYF | TGTGCCAGCAGGCCCAGGCCGGCCCTCGACGAGACCCAGTACTTC
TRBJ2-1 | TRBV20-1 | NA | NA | CSASGEDEQFF | TGCAGTGCTAGCGGAGAGGATGAGCAGTTCTTC
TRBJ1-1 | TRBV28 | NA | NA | CASTRDTREAFF | TGTGCCAGCACCCGGGACACCCGGGAAGCTTTCTTT
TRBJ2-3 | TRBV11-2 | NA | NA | CASSTRQGTDTQYF | TGTGCCAGCAGCACCCGACAGGGCACAGATACGCAGTATTTT
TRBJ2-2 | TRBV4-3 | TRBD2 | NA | CASATGTTPTGELFF | TGCGCCAGCGCAACCGGGACTACGCCCACCGGGGAGCTGTTTTTT
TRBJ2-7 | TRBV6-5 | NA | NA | CASSSTAEAYEQYF | TGTGCCAGCAGCTCTACGGCAGAGGCCTACGAGCAGTACTTC
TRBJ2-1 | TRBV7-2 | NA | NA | CASSSTARREQFF | TGTGCCAGCAGCTCTACAGCAAGGAGGGAGCAGTTCTTC
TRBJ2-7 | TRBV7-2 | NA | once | CASSLVLAGGDEQYF | TGTGCCAGCAGCTTAGTCCTGGCCGGCGGGGACGAGCAGTACTTC
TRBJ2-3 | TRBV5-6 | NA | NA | CASSYRDTQYF | TGTGCCAGCAGCTACCGGGATACGCAGTATTTT
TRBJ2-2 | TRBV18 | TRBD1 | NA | CASSWDREFVVTGELFF | TGTGCCAGCTCATGGGACAGGGAGTTCGTGGTCACCGGGGAGCTGTTTTTT
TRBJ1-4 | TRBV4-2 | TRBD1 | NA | CASSLNVQGANEKLFF | TGTGCCAGCAGCCTGAATGTGCAGGGGGCGAACGAAAAACTGTTTTTT
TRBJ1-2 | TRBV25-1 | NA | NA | CASSDPGIGGYTF | TGTGCCAGCAGTGATCCGGGGATCGGGGGCTACACCTTC
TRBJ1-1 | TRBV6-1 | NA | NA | CASSEGGPNTEAFF | TGTGCCAGCAGTGAGGGGGGGCCGAACACTGAAGCTTTCTTT
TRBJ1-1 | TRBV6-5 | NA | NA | CASSPETVPTEAFF | TGTGCCAGCAGCCCCGAGACTGTGCCCACTGAAGCTTTCTTT
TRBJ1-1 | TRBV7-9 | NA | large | CASSPPGDTEAFF | TGTGCCAGCAGCCCCCCCGGGGACACTGAAGCTTTCTTT
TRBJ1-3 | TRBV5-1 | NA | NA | CASSLGTSGNTIYF | TGCGCCAGCAGCCTCGGGACTTCTGGAAACACCATATATTTT
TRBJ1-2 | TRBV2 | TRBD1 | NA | CASSEAGTGREGYTF | TGTGCCAGCAGTGAAGCAGGGACAGGGCGGGAGGGCTACACCTTC
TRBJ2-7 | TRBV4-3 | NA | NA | CASSHRPGDEQYF | TGCGCCAGCAGCCATAGACCCGGGGACGAGCAGTACTTC
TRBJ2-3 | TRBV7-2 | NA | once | CASSLMNGFTDTQYF | TGTGCCAGCAGCTTAATGAACGGGTTTACAGATACGCAGTATTTT
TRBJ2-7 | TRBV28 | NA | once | CASSFQGYEQYF | TGTGCCAGCAGTTTCCAGGGCTACGAGCAGTACTTC
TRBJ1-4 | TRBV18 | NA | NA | CASLPSAGKSEKLFF | TGTGCCAGCTTACCCTCCGCAGGGAAAAGCGAAAAACTGTTTTTT
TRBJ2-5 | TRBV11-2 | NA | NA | CASSFEGSIETQYF | TGTGCCAGCAGCTTTGAGGGCTCTATAGAGACCCAGTACTTC
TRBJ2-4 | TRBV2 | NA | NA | CASSEMGAWAKNIQYF | TGTGCCAGCAGTGAGATGGGGGCGTGGGCCAAAAACATTCAGTACTTC
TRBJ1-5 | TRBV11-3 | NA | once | CASSFPLNQPQHF | TGTGCCAGCAGCTTCCCGTTAAATCAGCCCCAGCATTTT
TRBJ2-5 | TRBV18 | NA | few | CASSPSGVFQETQYF | TGTGCCAGCTCACCATCGGGGGTCTTCCAAGAGACCCAGTACTTC
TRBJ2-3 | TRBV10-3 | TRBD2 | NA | CAISEGLAGGGGDTQYF | TGTGCCATCAGTGAAGGACTGGCGGGGGGAGGGGGAGATACGCAGTATTTT
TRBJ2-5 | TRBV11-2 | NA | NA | CASSLGGWGLETQYF | TGTGCCAGCAGCTTAGGTGGATGGGGGCTGGAGACCCAGTACTTC
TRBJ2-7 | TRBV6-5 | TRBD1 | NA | CASSYSDRGSYEQYF | TGTGCCAGCAGTTACTCGGACAGGGGGTCCTACGAGCAGTACTTC
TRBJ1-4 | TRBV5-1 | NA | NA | CASRGQSSLANEKLFF | TGCGCCAGCAGAGGACAGAGCTCCCTCGCTAATGAAAAACTGTTTTTT
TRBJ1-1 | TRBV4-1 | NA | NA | CASSQEDSPNTEAFF | TGCGCCAGCAGCCAAGAGGACAGTCCGAACACTGAAGCTTTCTTT
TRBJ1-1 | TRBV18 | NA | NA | CASSTRGSNTEAFF | TGTGCCAGCTCCACAAGGGGTTCGAACACTGAAGCTTTCTTT
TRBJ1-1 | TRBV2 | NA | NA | CASSLTGHNTEAFF | TGTGCCAGCAGCCTCACGGGACATAACACTGAAGCTTTCTTT
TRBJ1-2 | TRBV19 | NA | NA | CASSNRDYTF | TGTGCCAGTAGTAATCGGGACTACACCTTC
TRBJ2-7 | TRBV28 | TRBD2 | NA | CASTPSGGYYEQYF | TGTGCCAGCACCCCTAGCGGGGGGTACTACGAGCAGTACTTC
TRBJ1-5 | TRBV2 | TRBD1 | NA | CASRDRENQPQHF | TGTGCCAGCAGAGACAGGGAGAATCAGCCCCAGCATTTT
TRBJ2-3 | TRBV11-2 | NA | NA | CASSFKGESTDTQYF | TGTGCCAGCAGCTTTAAGGGGGAAAGCACAGATACGCAGTATTTT
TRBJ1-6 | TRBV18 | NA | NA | CASSPSGQSGSPLHF | TGTGCCAGCTCACCCTCCGGACAGTCTGGTTCACCCCTCCACTTT
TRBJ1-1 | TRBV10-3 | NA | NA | CAISPGHSGLFTEAFF | TGTGCCATCAGTCCGGGACACTCGGGGCTGTTCACTGAAGCTTTCTTT
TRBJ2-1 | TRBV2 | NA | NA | CASRFQGLDEQFF | TGTGCCAGCAGATTTCAGGGGTTGGATGAGCAGTTCTTC
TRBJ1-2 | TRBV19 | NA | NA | CASQESAGFAGYTF | TGTGCCAGCCAAGAATCGGCAGGGTTTGCGGGCTACACCTTC